The 26 T cell receptor beta chains below come from one sample, sequenced in a study of blood T cell repertoires in COVID-19 (dated by TCRdb to 2019 to 2021). The library was built by means of the immunoSEQ multiplex PCR assay. TCRdb took this table from immuneACCESS and kept in-frame rearrangements with V and J called. Such tables lack part of the clones; where checked against another copy, unresolved V genes explain under half of the gap, and the rest is unexplained. The sample table lists approximately 250,000 clones, 75% to 85% of them with a count of one. The leading ten clones occupy 8.5% to 9.5% of the sample. Material: PBMCs or T cells enriched from blood (not recorded which). The source of these receptors is a woman aged 50 to 60 with acute COVID-19.

The V gene is TRBV7-2, the J gene TRBJ1-1; a possible D gene is TRBD1 (6 bases). The CDR3 totals 11 residues. CDR1 is SGHTA, CDR2 FQGNSA, per germline. The V end was cut by 3 bases, the J end by 11 bases, with 10 bases between. CDR3 nucleotide sequence: TGTGCCAGCAGCTTGGACAGAATGGCTTTCTTT. It is translated as CASSLDRMAFF.

The chain employs TRBV11-2 and TRBJ1-2, with a tentative D call TRBD1 (5 bases). The CDR3 runs 14 residues. Deletions cut 5 bases from V and 4 bases from J, with 14 bases between. Germline loops: CDR1 SGHAT, CDR2 FQNNGV. The CDR3 coding sequence is TGTGCCAGCAGCCCAGCCGGCCAGGGCTATGGCTACACCTTC. It is translated as CASSPAGQGYGYTF.

This clone has only one observation. The V call is TRBV29-1, the J call TRBJ1-1, with 7 nucleotides matching TRBD1. This CDR3 spans 14 amino acids. V gave up 1 base and J gave up 3 bases; unmatched junction bases: 5. CDR1 is SQVTM and CDR2 is ANQGSEA in the germline V gene. The CDR3 reads CSVEAGTAYTEAFF. The CDR3 DNA reads as TGCAGCGTTGAAGCCGGGACAGCATACACTGAAGCTTTCTTT.

V and J are TRBV2 and TRBJ1-6, with D possibly matching TRBD1 (5 bases). The length of the CDR3 is 15 residues. Trimming took 8 bases from V and 0 from J, leaving 11 bases between them. CDR1 is SNHLY, CDR2 FYNNEI, per germline. For the CDR3, the DNA is TGTGCCAGCGCCAGGGTCGACTCCTATAATTCACCCCTCCACTTT. This gives the protein CASARVDSYNSPLHF.

V gene TRBV21-1 combines with J gene TRBJ1-1; TRBD1, the table's D call, lacks a check against the DNA. TRBV21-1 is deemed a pseudogene. The CDR3 loop spans 19 amino acids. CDR3 coding DNA: TGTGCCAGCAGCAAAAGAGGCCAGGGAATAAAAGTCTCCTACACTGAAGCTTTCTTT. This sequence encodes CASSKRGQGIKVSYTEAFF.

This clone showed up just once. The chain links TRBV4-3 to TRBJ1-4, with D possibly being TRBD1 (5 bases). The CDR3 covers 13 residues. The V gene's germline CDR1 is LGHNA and CDR2 YSLEER. V was clipped by 4 bases and J by 4 bases, with 7 bases between them. Here the CDR3 DNA reads TGCGCCAGCAGCCGCAGGGTTAATGAAAAACTGTTTTTT. Amino acid sequence: CASSRRVNEKLFF.

The J gene is TRBJ2-1, the V gene TRBV10-1; the D gene is possibly TRBD2 (5 bases). V lost 8 bases, J lost 9 bases, and 17 bases lay in between. Germline CDR1 is WNHNN and CDR2 is SYGVQD (reference sequence). The CDR3 is 13 residues long. The CDR3: CASRLALGSEQFF. CDR3 bases: TGCGCCAGCCGCCTAGCCTTAGGCAGTGAGCAGTTCTTC.

The chain joins TRBV7-8 to TRBJ2-7; TRBD2 matches at 9 bases. Germline V gives CDR1 SGHVS, CDR2 FQNEAQ. Trimming removed 5 bases from V and 6 bases from J; junction bases left unmatched: 11. The CDR3 is made up of 15 amino acids. The DNA of the CDR3 is TGTGCCAGCAGCGCGAGCGGGGGGCGCAACGGCGAGCAGTACTTC. Residues: CASSASGGRNGEQYF. Complete variable domain (other parts from reference TRBV7-8 and TRBJ2-7): GAGVSQSPRYKVAKRGQDVALRCDPISGHVSLFWYQQALGQGPEFLTYFQNEAQLDKSGLPSDRFFAERPEGSVSTLKIQRTQQEDSAVYLCASSASGGRNGEQYFGPGTRLTVT.

The CDR3 is CASSQAQQGGYEQYF. CDR3 nucleotides: TGCGCCAGCAGCCAAGCGCAACAGGGGGGTTACGAGCAGTACTTC. The J gene is TRBJ2-7, the V gene TRBV4-1, with 8 bases lining up with TRBD1. This CDR3 spans 15 amino acids. CDR1 is MGHRA and CDR2 is YSYEKL in the germline V gene. V lost 1 base, J lost 4 bases, and 6 bases stayed unmatched.

The chain joins TRBV6-5 to TRBJ1-1, with a possible D match to TRBD1 (5 bases). The CDR3 runs 15 residues. Looked up from germline, CDR1 is MNHEY and CDR2 is SVGAGI. Trimming cost V 6 bases and J 0 bases, with 14 bases left between them. The CDR3 here is CASSYRAGLNTEAFF. CDR3 DNA: TGTGCCAGCAGCTACCGGGCAGGGCTGAACACTGAAGCTTTCTTT.

The chain employs TRBV19 and TRBJ1-5; no clear D gene. CDR1 is LNHDA, CDR2 SQIVND, per germline (reference sequence). The CDR3 contains 15 residues. V lost 5 bases and J lost 8, with 19 bases in between. CDR3: CASSATTTTTEPQHF. In DNA, the CDR3 is TGTGCCAGTAGTGCCACGACTACTACAACAGAGCCCCAGCATTTT.

The chain links TRBV7-9 to TRBJ1-2, with D possibly TRBD1 on 6 matching bases. This CDR3 spans 15 amino acids. V was cut by 5 bases and J by 1 base, with 14 bases left in between. The germline CDR1 and CDR2 sequences are SEHNR and FQNEAQ (reference sequence). In nucleotides, the CDR3 is TGTGCCAGCAGCCTGGGACAAAAAATTAACTATGGCTACACCTTC. This sequence encodes CASSLGQKINYGYTF.

This chain links TRBV7-9 with TRBJ1-4, with D possibly being TRBD1 (5 bases). This CDR3 is 16 amino acids long. Per the germline V gene, CDR1 is SEHNR and CDR2 is FQNEAQ (reference sequence). The V end was cut by 1 base, the J end by 7 bases, with 16 bases between. CDR3 protein: CASSLGTGRLGEKLFF. CDR3 coding DNA: TGTGCCAGCAGCTTAGGAACAGGAAGGTTGGGTGAAAAACTGTTTTTT.

This clone was observed a few times. The V call is TRBV3-1 (or the pseudogene TRBV3-2), the J call TRBJ1-6; 7 bases match TRBD1. With 1 base clipped from V and 9 bases from J, the junction kept 6 bases outside the gene matches. Germline V CDR1 and CDR2: LGHDT, YNNKEL (reference sequence). The CDR3 spans 15 residues. The CDR3 DNA reads as TGTGCCAGCAGCCAAGCGACAGGGTCTGGTTCACCCCTCCACTTT. This translates into CASSQATGSGSPLHF.

The chain uses TRBV7-2 and TRBJ2-7; 12 bases map to TRBD2. The germline V gene has CDR1 SGHTA and CDR2 FQGNSA. The CDR3 totals 14 residues. V was clipped by 6 bases and J by 4 bases; unmatched bases: 4. The CDR3 region is CASSPSGGAYEQYF. The CDR3 region has the DNA TGTGCCAGCAGTCCTAGCGGGGGGGCTTACGAGCAGTACTTC.

The J gene is TRBJ1-2, the V gene TRBV4-3; TRBD1 matches at 9 bases. The germline V gene has CDR1 LGHNA and CDR2 YSLEER. V trimming: 4 bases; J trimming: 8 bases; junction bases outside the gene matches: 11. The CDR3 is made up of 15 amino acids. The CDR3 is CASSPTGQGPRGYTF. In nucleotides, the CDR3 is TGCGCCAGCAGCCCCACGGGACAGGGACCGAGGGGCTACACCTTC.

The chain joins TRBV5-1 to TRBJ2-1; 8 nucleotides match TRBD1. Looked up from germline, CDR1 is SGHRS and CDR2 is YFSETQ. V lost 2 bases and J lost 4; bases outside the gene matches: 2. There are 14 residues in the CDR3. The CDR3 nucleotides are TGCGCCAGCAGCTTCCGGACAGGGTACAATGAGCAGTTCTTC. Its protein product is CASSFRTGYNEQFF.

This clone was recorded only once. The chain is built from TRBV5-1 and TRBJ2-3; 9 bases are a match to TRBD2. The CDR3 loop spans 15 amino acids. Germline loops: CDR1 SGHRS, CDR2 YFSETQ. Trimming removed 6 bases from V and 3 bases from J; junction bases left unmatched: 8. The DNA of the CDR3 is TGCGCCAGCACGTCGGCTAGCGGGGAAACAGATACGCAGTATTTT. Its translation is CASTSASGETDTQYF. Full variable domain (rest looked up from reference TRBV5-1 and TRBJ2-3): KAGVTQTPRYLIKTRGQQVTLSCSPISGHRSVSWYQQTPGQGLQFLFEYFSETQRNKGNFPGRFSGRQFSNSRSEMNVSTLELGDSALYLCASTSASGETDTQYFGPGTRLTVL.

The J gene is TRBJ1-1, the V gene TRBV5-4, with a tentative D call TRBD1 (5 bases). The CDR3 is 13 amino acids. Trimming removed 4 bases at V and 3 bases at J, with 10 bases between. Germline-derived CDR1 and CDR2 are SGHNT and YYREEE (reference sequence). Here the CDR3 reads CASSLQADTEAFF. The CDR3 coding sequence is TGTGCCAGCAGCCTACAGGCTGACACTGAAGCTTTCTTT.

The J gene is TRBJ1-5, the V gene TRBV30, with D hard to call. Trimming pared 0 bases from V and 6 bases from J, leaving 9 bases between. The CDR3 is made up of 13 amino acids. The germline V gene has CDR1 GTSNPN and CDR2 SVGIG (reference sequence). The CDR3 sequence is CAWSVEGGQPQHF. The CDR3 DNA is TGTGCCTGGAGTGTGGAGGGCGGTCAGCCCCAGCATTTT. Variable domain in full (rest from reference TRBV30 and TRBJ1-5): SQTIHQWPATLVQPVGSPLSLECTVEGTSNPNLYWYRQAAGRGLQLLFYSVGIGQISSEVPQNLSASRPQDRQFILSSKKLLLSDSGFYLCAWSVEGGQPQHFGDGTRLSIL.

The V gene is TRBV7-2, the J gene TRBJ1-1, with D unresolved. The CDR3 is made up of 14 amino acids. The ends were cut back, 6 bases at V and 0 bases at J, with 11 bases in the middle. Germline-derived CDR1 and CDR2 are SGHTA and FQGNSA. CDR3 nucleotide sequence: TGTGCCAGCAGTTTACAGTTCATGAACACTGAAGCTTTCTTT. Its protein product is CASSLQFMNTEAFF.

This rearrangement joins TRBV7-6 to TRBJ1-2, with D perhaps TRBD1 (6 bases). V gave up 5 bases and J gave up 4 bases, with 17 bases separating them. The CDR3 length is 15 residues. In germline, CDR1 is SGHVS, CDR2 FNYEAQ. The CDR3 sequence: CASSPFPVGGYGYTF. The CDR3 DNA sequence: TGTGCCAGCAGCCCTTTCCCAGTAGGGGGCTATGGCTACACCTTC.

The chain combines TRBV7-2 with TRBJ1-4, with D unresolved. V was clipped by 0 bases and J by 1 base, with 6 bases between them. Germline V CDR1 and CDR2: SGHTA, FQGNSA. The CDR3 covers 15 residues. The CDR3 sequence: CASSLAPLTNEKLFF. The CDR3 nucleotides are TGTGCCAGCAGCTTAGCCCCTCTAACTAATGAAAAACTGTTTTTT. The full variable domain, in which reference TRBV7-2 and TRBJ1-4 provide the parts outside the CDR3, is GAGVSQSPSNKVTEKGKDVELRCDPISGHTALYWYRQSLGQGLEFLIYFQGNSAPDKSGLPSDRFSAERTGGSVSTLTIQRTQQEDSAVYLCASSLAPLTNEKLFFGSGTQLSVL.

The genes are TRBV6-1 and TRBJ1-6; D is uncertain. Germline V gene data show CDR1 as MNHNS and CDR2 as SASEGT. The CDR3 consists of 17 residues. The V end was cut by 4 bases, the J end by 0 bases, with 13 bases between. CDR3 bases: TGTGCCAGCAGTGTCCAGGACGGGAGCTCCTATAATTCACCCCTCCACTTT. Its translation: CASSVQDGSSYNSPLHF.

The J gene is TRBJ1-5, the V gene TRBV30, with 11 nucleotides matching TRBD1. CDR1 and CDR2 (germline): GTSNPN, SVGIG (reference sequence). This CDR3 is built from 12 residues. The CDR3 loop is CAAGTGGQPQHF. CDR3 bases: TGTGCAGCCGGGACAGGGGGTCAGCCCCAGCATTTT.

The V call is TRBV6-6, the J call TRBJ1-1, with 8 bases aligning to TRBD1. Trimming took 5 bases from V and 1 from J; bases not matched to a gene: 3. Germline V lookup: CDR1 MNHNY, CDR2 SVGAGI (reference sequence). The CDR3 covers 14 residues. CDR3 DNA sequence: TGTGCCAGCAGTGGCGGACAGGGGAACACTGAAGCTTTCTTT. Protein sequence: CASSGGQGNTEAFF.